This T cell receptor beta chain was retrieved from a study of graft-versus-host responses after intestinal transplantation (dated by TCRdb to about 2021). Background on the whole study: The transplants that recipients got were multivisceral, liver-intestinal, or isolated intestinal. Anti-thymocyte globulin induction was given to all recipients, followed by maintenance tacrolimus and steroids for 2 to 4 years. Graft-versus-host and host-versus-graft alloreactive T cell clones were tracked in the graft, circulation and bone marrow after intestinal transplantation using bulk TCR-beta CDR3 sequencing. To identify alloreactive clones, pre-transplant mixed lymphocyte reaction products were sequenced and then compared with unstimulated pre-transplant donor and recipient T cells. A cohort of under 30 intestinal transplant recipients, including one retransplant, was enrolled, and a few patients lacking pretransplant specimens were excluded. A peak of at least 4% donor T cells among recipient peripheral blood mononuclear cells was the definition used for donor T cell macrochimerism. Instead of going to the commercial service, samples from three later patients were sequenced in-house on an Illumina MiSeq and processed with MiXCR. The research as a whole found: In patients with donor T cell macrochimerism, the allografts had high GvH to HvG T cell clonal ratios. GvH clones were detected in recipient bone marrow, and some of these GvH clones were observed earlier in ileal mucosa or blood, consistent with an intestinal mucosal origin. Early after transplant, peak levels of circulating GvH clones were associated with declines in HvG clones. The relatively low number and heterogeneity of intestinal transplant patients limited the conclusions.

To isolate intraepithelial and lamina propria lymphocytes from graft specimens, dithiothreitol, EDTA incubations and collagenase D digestion were used. Serial intestinal graft biopsy specimens collected up to 600 days after transplant underwent bulk TCR-beta sequencing. Libraries came from the immunoSEQ multiplex PCR assay. High-throughput TCR-beta CDR3 sequencing of genomic DNA from most patients was performed by Adaptive Biotechnologies. Per the original workflow: TCR sequencing data for approximately 19 patients were retrieved from Adaptive's ImmunoSEQ software; three other patients were processed with MiXCR and VDJtools. CDR3 nucleotide sequences shared between donor and recipient were removed because the origin of such sequences could not be assigned. Alloreactive clones required at least 2-fold expansion over unstimulated cells and minimum CFSE-low frequency of 0.002% (template counts) or 0.001% (read counts). Clones detected in sequenced pre-transplant spleen, lymph node, or MLR CFSE-low populations of the donor or recipient were defined as mappable. The cumulative frequency of alloreactive clones was calculated as a percentage of all sequences, weighted by copy number. The table was pulled from immuneACCESS by TCRdb, which kept in-frame rearrangements only. Such tables lose some clones; where checked, under half of the loss comes from unresolved V genes, and the rest has no known cause. That table furnishes V, J and clone size, whereas the DNA furnished D and trimming. The table for this sample lists some 66,000 clones; about nine tenths of them were counted only once. The ten largest clones take up approximately 1.6% of the sample.

CDR1 and CDR2 (SGHKS, YYEKEE) derive from the germline V gene (reference sequence). The V and J ends are trimmed by 5 bases and 2 bases, leaving 7 bases between them. Measured from the cysteine to the phenylalanine, the CDR3 is 12 residues long. Kept here is only the CDR3 DNA, which spans 36 bases and is read in frame from base 1. This clone was picked up one time. Its recognized antigen is unknown. The sample holds no much larger clone one base away, and base qualities are not on file. The clonotype was recovered from a human patient who received an intestinal transplant, so some T cells may come from the graft donor. The sample here was ileum tissue, taken 350 to 400 days after transplant. The V and J segments used are TRBV5-5 and TRBJ1-2; a tentative D match to TRBD1 spans 6 bases. The DNA reads as follows: TGTGCCAGCAGAGGACAGAACTATGGCTACACCTTC. Translated, it gives CASRGQNYGYTF. Reference TRBV5-5 and TRBJ1-2 genes cover what lies past the CDR3, so the full variable domain is DAGVTQSPTHLIKTRGQQVTLRCSPISGHKSVSWYQQVLGQGPQFIFQYYEKEERGRGNFPDRFSARQFPNYSSELNVNALLLGDSALYLCASRGQNYGYTFGSGTRLTVV.